This entry describes one T cell receptor (beta chain). Its antigen is undetermined. V lost 11 bases, J lost 0 bases, and 20 bases lay in between. The CDR3 runs 16 residues. Germline CDR1 SNHLY, CDR2 FYNNEI. These data are taken from a study of shared clonotypes between healthy human individuals. Study summary: A couple of women and a few men aged 18 to 49 made up the donors.

Study-wide results and limits: Despite large depth, rarefaction showed incomplete sorted-subset sequencing. Richness estimates generally favored naive over memory subsets.

Method: immunoSEQ multiplex PCR; TCRdb's copy keeps in-frame clones and lacks some. This table holds under 650,000 clones, 90% to 97% found once. This sequence was found in a woman younger than 45 in good health. What was sequenced was naive CD4+ T cells sorted from blood. Subset indicated: CD45RA+ positively selected. The chain recombines TRBV2 with TRBJ1-3; D is ambiguous. CDR3 nucleotide sequence: TGTGCCGGAAACCAAGACCGGATCCGCTCTGGAAACACCATATATTTT. This translates into CAGNQDRIRSGNTIYF.